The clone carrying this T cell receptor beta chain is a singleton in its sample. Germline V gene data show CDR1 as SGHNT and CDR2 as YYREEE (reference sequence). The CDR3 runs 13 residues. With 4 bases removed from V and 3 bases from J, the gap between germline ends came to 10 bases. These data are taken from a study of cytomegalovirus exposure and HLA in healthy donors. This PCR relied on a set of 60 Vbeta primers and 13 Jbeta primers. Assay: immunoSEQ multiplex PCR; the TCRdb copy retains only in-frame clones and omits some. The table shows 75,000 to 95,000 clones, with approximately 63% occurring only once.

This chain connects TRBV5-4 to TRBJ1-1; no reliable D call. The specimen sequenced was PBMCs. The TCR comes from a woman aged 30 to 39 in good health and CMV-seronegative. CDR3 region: CASSSPGDTEAFF. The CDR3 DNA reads TGTGCCAGCAGCAGCCCCGGGGACACTGAAGCTTTCTTT.